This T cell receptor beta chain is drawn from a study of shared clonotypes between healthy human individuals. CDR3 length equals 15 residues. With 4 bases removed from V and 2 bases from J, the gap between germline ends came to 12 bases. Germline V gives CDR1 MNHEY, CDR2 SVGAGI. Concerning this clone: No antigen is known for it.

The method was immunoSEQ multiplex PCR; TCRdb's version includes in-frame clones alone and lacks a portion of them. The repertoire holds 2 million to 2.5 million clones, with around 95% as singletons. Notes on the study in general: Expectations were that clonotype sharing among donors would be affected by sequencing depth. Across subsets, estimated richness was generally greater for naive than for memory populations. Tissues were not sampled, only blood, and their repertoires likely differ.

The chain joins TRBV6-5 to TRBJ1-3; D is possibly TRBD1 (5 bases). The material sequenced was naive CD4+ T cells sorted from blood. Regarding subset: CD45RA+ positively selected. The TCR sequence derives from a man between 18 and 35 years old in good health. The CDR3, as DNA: TGTGCCAGCAGTTCCCTCCAGGGAACTGGAAACACCATATATTTT. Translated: CASSSLQGTGNTIYF.